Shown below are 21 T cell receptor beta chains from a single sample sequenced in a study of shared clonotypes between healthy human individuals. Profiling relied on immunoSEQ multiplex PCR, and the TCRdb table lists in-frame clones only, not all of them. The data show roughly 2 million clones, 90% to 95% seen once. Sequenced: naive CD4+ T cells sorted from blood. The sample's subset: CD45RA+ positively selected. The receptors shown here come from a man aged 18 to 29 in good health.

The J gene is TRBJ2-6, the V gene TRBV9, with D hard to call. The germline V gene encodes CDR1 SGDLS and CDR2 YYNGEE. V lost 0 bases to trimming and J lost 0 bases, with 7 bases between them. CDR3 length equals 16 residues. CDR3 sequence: CASSVGSLSGANVLTF. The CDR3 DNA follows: TGTGCCAGCAGCGTAGGTTCCCTCTCTGGGGCCAACGTCCTGACTTTC. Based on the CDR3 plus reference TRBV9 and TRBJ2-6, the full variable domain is DSGVTQTPKHLITATGQRVTLRCSPRSGDLSVYWYQQSLDQGLQFLIQYYNGEERAKGNILERFSAQQFPDLHSELNLSSLELGDSALYFCASSVGSLSGANVLTFGAGSRLTVL.

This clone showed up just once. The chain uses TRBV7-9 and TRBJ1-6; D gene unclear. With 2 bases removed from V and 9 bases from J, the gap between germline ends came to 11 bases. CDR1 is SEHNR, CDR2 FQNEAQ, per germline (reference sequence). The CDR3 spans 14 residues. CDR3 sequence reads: CASSLPHRPSPLHF. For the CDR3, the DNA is TGTGCCAGCAGCTTACCGCATCGGCCTTCACCCCTCCACTTT.

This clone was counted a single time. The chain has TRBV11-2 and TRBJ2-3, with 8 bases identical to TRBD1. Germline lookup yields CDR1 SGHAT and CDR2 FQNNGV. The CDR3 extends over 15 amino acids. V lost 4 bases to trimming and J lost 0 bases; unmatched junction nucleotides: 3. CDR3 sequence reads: CASSSTGASTDTQYF. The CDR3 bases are TGTGCCAGCAGCTCGACAGGGGCTAGCACAGATACGCAGTATTTT.

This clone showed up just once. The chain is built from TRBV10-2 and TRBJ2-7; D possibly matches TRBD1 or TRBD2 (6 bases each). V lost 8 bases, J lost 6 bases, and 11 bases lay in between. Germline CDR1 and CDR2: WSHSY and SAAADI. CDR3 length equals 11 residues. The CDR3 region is CASLGGGEQYF. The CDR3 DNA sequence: TGCGCCAGCCTCGGGGGCGGCGAGCAGTACTTC.

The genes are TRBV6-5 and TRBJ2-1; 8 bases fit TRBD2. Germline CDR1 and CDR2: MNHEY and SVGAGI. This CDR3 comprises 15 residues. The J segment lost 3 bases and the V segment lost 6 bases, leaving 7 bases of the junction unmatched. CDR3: CASRDGGANYNEQFF. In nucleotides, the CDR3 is TGTGCCAGCAGGGACGGGGGGGCCAACTACAATGAGCAGTTCTTC.

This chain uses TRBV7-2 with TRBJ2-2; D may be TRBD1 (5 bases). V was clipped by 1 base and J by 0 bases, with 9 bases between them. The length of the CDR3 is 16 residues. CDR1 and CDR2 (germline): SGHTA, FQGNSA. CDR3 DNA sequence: TGTGCCAGCAGCTTAGGGGGCGTCGCGAACACCGGGGAGCTGTTTTTT. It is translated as CASSLGGVANTGELFF.

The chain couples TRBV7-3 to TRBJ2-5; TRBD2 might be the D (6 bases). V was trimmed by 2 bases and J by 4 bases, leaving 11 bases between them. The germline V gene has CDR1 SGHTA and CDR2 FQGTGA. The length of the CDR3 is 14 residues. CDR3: CASSLGSGGETQYF. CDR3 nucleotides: TGTGCCAGCAGCTTAGGTAGCGGAGGAGAGACCCAGTACTTC.

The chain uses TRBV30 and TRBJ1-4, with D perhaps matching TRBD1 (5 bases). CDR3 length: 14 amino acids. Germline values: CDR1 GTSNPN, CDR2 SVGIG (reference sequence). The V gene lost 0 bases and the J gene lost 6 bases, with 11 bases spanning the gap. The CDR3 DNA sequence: TGTGCCTGGAGTGTACCAGGGCCGGATGAAAAACTGTTTTTT. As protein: CAWSVPGPDEKLFF. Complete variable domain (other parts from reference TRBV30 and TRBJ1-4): SQTIHQWPATLVQPVGSPLSLECTVEGTSNPNLYWYRQAAGRGLQLLFYSVGIGQISSEVPQNLSASRPQDRQFILSSKKLLLSDSGFYLCAWSVPGPDEKLFFGSGTQLSVL.

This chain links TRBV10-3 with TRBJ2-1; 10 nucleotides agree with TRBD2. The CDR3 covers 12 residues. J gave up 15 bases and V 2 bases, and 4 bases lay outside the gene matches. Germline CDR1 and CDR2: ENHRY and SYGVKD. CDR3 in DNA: TGTGCCATCAGTGAGGTGACTAGCGGGCGGTTCTTC. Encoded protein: CAISEVTSGRFF.

The CDR3 DNA is TGTGCCAGCAGCAGGGGACAACTATACAATGAGCAGTTCTTC. Translation: CASSRGQLYNEQFF. This sequence joins TRBV6-5 and TRBJ2-1; D possibly corresponds to TRBD1 (6 bases). The CDR3 is 14 amino acids. CDR1 and CDR2 from the germline V gene are MNHEY and SVGAGI. The V end was cut by 6 bases, the J end by 4 bases, with 13 bases between.

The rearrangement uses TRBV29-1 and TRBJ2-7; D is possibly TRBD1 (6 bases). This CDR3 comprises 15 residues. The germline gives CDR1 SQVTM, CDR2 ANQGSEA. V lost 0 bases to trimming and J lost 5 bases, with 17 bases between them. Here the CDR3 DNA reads TGCAGCGTTGAAGATCGTTTTGGGGGCCGACACGAGCAGTACTTC. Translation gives CSVEDRFGGRHEQYF.

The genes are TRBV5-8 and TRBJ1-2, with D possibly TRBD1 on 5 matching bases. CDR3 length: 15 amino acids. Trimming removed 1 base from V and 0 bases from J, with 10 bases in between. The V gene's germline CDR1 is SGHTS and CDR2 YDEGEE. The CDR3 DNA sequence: TGTGCCAGCAGCTTGTGGGACCGAACTAACTATGGCTACACCTTC. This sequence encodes CASSLWDRTNYGYTF.

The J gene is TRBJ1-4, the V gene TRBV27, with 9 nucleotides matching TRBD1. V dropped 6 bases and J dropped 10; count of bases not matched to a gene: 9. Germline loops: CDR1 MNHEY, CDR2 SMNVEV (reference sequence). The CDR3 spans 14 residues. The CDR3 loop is CASSLGQGSTKLFF. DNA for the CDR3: TGTGCCAGCAGCCTCGGACAGGGGAGCACAAAACTGTTTTTT. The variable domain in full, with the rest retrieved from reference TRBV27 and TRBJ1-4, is EAQVTQNPRYLITVTGKKLTVTCSQNMNHEYMSWYRQDPGLGLRQIYYSMNVEVTDKGDVPEGYKVSRKEKRNFPLILESPSPNQTSLYFCASSLGQGSTKLFFGSGTQLSVL.

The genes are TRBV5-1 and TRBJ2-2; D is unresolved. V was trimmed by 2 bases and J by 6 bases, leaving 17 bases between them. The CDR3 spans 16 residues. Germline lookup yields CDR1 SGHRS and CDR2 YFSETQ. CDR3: CASSLREGTLPGELFF. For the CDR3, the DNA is TGCGCCAGCAGCTTACGAGAAGGAACCCTCCCCGGGGAGCTGTTTTTT.

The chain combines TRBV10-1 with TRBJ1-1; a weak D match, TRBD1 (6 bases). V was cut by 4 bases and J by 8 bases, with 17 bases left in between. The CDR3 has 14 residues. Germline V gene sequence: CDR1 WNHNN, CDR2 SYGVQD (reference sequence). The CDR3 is CASSGTQTGTEAFF. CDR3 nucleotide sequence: TGCGCCAGCAGTGGAACCCAGACTGGGACAGAAGCTTTCTTT.

CDR3 nucleotides: TGTGCCAGCTCACCACAGGGCACGGGCTACACCTTC. Protein product: CASSPQGTGYTF. The chain recombines TRBV18 with TRBJ1-2; the D is unclear. The CDR3 sequence is 12 residues long. Germline V gene sequence: CDR1 KGHSH, CDR2 LQKENI. Trimming took off 1 base at V and 8 bases at J, with 8 bases between the two ends.

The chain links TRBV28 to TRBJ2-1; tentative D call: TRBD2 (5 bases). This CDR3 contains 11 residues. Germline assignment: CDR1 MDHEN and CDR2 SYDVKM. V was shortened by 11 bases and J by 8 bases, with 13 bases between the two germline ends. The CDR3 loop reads CASAEVDEQFF. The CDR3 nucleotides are TGTGCCTCAGCGGAAGTAGATGAGCAGTTCTTC.

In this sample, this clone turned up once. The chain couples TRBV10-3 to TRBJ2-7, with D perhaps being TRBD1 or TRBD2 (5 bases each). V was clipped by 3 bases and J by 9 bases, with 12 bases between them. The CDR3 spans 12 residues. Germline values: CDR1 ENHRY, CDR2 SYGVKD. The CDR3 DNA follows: TGTGCCATCAGTGAAGGGACCCGGTTGCAGTACTTC. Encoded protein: CAISEGTRLQYF.

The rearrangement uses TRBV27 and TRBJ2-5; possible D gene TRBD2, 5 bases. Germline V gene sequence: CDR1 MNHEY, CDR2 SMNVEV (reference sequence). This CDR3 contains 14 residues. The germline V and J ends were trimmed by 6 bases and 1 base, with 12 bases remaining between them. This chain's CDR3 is CASSKLEPQETQYF. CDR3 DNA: TGTGCCAGCAGCAAACTAGAGCCCCAAGAGACCCAGTACTTC.

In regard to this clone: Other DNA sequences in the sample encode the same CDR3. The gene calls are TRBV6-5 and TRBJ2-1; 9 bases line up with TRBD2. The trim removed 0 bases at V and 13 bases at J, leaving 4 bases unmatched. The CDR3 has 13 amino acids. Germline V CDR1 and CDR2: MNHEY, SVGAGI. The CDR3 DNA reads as TGTGCCAGCAGTTACTCTAGCGGGGGCGAACAGTTCTTC. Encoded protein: CASSYSSGGEQFF.

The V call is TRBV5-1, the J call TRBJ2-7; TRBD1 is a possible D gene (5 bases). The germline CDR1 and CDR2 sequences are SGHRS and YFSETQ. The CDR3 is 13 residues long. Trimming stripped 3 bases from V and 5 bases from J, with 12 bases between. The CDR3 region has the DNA TGCGCCAGCAGCTCAAACAGGTTAGACGAGCAGTACTTC. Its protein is CASSSNRLDEQYF.